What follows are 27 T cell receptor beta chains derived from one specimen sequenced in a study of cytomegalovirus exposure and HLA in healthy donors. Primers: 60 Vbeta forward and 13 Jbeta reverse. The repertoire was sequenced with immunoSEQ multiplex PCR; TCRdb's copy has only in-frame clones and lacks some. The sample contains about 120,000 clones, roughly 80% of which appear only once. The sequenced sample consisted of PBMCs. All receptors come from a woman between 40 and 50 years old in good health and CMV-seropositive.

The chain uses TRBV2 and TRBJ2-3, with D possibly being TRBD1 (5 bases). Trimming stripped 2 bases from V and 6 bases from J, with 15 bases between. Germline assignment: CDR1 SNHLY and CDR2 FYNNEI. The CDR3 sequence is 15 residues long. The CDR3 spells CASSEMMTVADTQYF. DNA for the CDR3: TGTGCCAGCAGTGAAATGATGACAGTCGCCGATACGCAGTATTTT.

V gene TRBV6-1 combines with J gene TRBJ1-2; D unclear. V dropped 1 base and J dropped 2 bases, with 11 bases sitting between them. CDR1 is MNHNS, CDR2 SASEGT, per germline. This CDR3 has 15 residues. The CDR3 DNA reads TGTGCCAGCAGTGAAGGGCCCGCTTACAACTATGGCTACACCTTC. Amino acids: CASSEGPAYNYGYTF.

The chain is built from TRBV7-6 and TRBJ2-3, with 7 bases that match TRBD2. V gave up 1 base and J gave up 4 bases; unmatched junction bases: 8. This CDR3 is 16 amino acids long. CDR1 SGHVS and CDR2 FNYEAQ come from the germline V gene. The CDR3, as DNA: TGTGCCAGCAGCTTAGTGGGCTATGGGGGGGCAGATACGCAGTATTTT. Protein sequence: CASSLVGYGGADTQYF.

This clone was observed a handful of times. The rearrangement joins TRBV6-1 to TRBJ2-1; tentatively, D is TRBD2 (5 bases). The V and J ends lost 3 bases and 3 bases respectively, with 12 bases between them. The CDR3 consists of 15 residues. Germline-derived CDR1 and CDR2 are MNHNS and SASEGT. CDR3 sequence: CASSEAEAGYNEQFF. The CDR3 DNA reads TGTGCCAGCAGTGAGGCCGAGGCGGGCTACAATGAGCAGTTCTTC.

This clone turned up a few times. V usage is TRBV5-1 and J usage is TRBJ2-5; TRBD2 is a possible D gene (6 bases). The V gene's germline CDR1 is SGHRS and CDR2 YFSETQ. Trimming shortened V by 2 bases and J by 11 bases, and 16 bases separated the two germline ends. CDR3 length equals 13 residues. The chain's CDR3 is CASSFIPAGGQYF. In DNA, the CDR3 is TGCGCCAGCAGCTTCATACCAGCGGGTGGGCAGTACTTC.

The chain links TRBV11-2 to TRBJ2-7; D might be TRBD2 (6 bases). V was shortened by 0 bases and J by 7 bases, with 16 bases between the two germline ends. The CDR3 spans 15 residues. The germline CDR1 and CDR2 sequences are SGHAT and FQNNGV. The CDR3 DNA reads TGTGCCAGCAGCTTAGAGGAGGGGTGGTGGGGGGAGCAGTACTTC. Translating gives CASSLEEGWWGEQYF.

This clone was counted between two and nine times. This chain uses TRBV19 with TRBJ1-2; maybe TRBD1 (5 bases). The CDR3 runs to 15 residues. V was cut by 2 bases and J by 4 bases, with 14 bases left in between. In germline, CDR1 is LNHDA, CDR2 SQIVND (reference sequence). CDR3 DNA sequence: TGTGCCAGTAGTATATCGGACGGACATCCCTATGGCTACACCTTC. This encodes CASSISDGHPYGYTF.

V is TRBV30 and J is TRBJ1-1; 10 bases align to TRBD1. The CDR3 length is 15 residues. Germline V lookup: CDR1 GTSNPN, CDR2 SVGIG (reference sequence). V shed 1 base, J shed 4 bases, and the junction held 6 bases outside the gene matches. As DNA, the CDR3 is TGTGCCTGGAGTGGACAGGGGGCTCGGGTCACTGAAGCTTTCTTT. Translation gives CAWSGQGARVTEAFF.

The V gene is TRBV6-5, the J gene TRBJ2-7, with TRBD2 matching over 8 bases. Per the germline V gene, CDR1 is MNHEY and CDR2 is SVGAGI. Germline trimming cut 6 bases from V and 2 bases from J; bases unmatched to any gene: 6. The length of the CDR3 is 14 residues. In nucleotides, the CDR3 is TGTGCCAGCAGAAGCCGGGGGGGACCCTACGAGCAGTACTTC. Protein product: CASRSRGGPYEQYF.

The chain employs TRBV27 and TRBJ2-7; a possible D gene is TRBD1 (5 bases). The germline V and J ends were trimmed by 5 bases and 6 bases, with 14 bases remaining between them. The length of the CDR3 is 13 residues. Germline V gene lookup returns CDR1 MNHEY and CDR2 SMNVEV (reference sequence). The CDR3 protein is CASSPGPTAEQYF. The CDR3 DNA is TGTGCCAGCAGTCCAGGGCCCACCGCCGAGCAGTACTTC.

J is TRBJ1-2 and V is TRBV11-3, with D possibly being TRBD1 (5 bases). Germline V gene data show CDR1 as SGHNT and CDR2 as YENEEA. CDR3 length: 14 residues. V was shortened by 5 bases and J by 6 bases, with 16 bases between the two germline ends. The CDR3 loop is CASSPKHGGNGYTF. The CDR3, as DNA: TGTGCCAGCAGCCCCAAGCATGGGGGGAATGGCTACACCTTC.

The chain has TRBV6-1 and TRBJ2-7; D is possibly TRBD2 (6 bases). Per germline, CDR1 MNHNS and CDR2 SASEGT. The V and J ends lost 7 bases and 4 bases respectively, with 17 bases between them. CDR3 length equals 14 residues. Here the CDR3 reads CASINVEGGYEQYF. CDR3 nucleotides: TGTGCCAGCATTAATGTGGAGGGCGGGTACGAGCAGTACTTC.

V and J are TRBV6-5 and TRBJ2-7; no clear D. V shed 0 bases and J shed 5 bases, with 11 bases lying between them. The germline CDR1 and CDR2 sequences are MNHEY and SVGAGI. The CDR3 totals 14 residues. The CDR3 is CASSYSFQSHEQYF. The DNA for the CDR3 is TGTGCCAGCAGTTACTCGTTCCAGTCCCACGAGCAGTACTTC.

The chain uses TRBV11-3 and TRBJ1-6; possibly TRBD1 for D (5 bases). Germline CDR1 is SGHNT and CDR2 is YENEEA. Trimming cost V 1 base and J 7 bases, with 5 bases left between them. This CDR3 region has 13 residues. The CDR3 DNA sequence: TGTGCCAGCAGCTTAGGACAGAATTCACCCCTCCACTTT. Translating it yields CASSLGQNSPLHF.

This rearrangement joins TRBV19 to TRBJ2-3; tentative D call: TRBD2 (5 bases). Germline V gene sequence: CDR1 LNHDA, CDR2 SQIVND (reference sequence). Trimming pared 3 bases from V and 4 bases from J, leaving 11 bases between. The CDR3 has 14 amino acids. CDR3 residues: CASSIRTQADTQYF. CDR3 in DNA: TGTGCCAGTAGTATTAGGACTCAAGCAGATACGCAGTATTTT.

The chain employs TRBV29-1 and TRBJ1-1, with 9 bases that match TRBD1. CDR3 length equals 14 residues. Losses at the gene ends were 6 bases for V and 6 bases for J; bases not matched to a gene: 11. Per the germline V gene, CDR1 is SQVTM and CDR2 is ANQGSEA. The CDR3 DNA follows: TGCAGCGTCGCCCACCGGGACAGGGAATCTGAAGCTTTCTTT. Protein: CSVAHRDRESEAFF.

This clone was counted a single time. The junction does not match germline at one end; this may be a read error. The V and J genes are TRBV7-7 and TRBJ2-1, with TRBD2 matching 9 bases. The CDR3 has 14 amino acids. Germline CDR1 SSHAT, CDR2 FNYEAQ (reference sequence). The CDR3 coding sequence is TGTGCTAGCAGCTTAGCGGGAGATTTTAATGAGCAGTTCTTC. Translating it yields CASSLAGDFNEQFF.

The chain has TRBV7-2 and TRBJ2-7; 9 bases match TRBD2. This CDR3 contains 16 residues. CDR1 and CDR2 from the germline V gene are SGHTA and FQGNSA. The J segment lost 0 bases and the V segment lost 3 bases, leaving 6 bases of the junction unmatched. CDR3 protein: CASSFTAGGASYEQYF. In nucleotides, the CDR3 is TGTGCCAGCAGCTTCACAGCGGGAGGCGCCTCCTACGAGCAGTACTTC.

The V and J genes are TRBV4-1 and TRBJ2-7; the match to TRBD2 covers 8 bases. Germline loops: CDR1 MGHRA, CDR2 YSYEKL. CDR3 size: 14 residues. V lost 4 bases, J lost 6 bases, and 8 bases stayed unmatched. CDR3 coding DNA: TGCGCCAGCAGCCTTCTTGGACTAGCTGGCGAGCAGTACTTC. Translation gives CASSLLGLAGEQYF.

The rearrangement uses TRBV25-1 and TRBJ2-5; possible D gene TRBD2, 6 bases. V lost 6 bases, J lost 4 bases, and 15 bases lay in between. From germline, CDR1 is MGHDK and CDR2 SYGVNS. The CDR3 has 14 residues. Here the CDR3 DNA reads TGTGCCAGCAGGCGGGACCTCGGTGGAGAGACCCAGTACTTC. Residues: CASRRDLGGETQYF.

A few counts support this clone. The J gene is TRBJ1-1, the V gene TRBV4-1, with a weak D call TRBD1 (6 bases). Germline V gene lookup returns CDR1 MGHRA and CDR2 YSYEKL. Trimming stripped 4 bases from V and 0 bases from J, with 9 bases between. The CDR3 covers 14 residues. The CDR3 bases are TGCGCCAGCAGCCGAGGGGGACTGAACACTGAAGCTTTCTTT. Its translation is CASSRGGLNTEAFF.

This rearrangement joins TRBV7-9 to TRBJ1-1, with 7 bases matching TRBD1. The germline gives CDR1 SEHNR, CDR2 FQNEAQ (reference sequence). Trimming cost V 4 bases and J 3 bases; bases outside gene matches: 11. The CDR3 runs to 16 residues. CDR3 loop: CASSSGTAHWDTEAFF. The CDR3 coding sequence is TGTGCCAGCAGCTCAGGGACAGCTCACTGGGACACTGAAGCTTTCTTT. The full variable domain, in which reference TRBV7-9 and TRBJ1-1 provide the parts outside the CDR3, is DTGVSQNPRHKITKRGQNVTFRCDPISEHNRLYWYRQTLGQGPEFLTYFQNEAQLEKSRLLSDRFSAERPKGSFSTLEIQRTEQGDSAMYLCASSSGTAHWDTEAFFGQGTRLTVV.

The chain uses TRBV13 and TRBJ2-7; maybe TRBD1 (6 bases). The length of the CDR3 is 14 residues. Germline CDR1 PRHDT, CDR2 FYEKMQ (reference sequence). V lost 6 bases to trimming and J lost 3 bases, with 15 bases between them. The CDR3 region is CASSEGTIRYEQYF. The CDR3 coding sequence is TGTGCCAGCAGTGAGGGGACAATCCGCTACGAGCAGTACTTC.

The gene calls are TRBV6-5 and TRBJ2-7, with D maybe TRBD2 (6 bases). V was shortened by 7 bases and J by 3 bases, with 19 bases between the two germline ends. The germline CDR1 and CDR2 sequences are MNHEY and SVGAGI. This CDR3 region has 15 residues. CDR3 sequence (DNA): TGTGCCAGCATTACCCTCGGAGGGGCAGGCTACGAGCAGTACTTC. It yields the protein CASITLGGAGYEQYF.

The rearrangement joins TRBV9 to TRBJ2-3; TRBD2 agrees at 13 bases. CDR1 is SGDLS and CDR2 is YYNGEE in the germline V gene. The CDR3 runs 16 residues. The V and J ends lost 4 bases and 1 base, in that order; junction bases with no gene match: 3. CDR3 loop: CASSRGLAGGTDTQYF. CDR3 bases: TGTGCCAGCAGCCGCGGACTAGCGGGGGGCACAGATACGCAGTATTTT.

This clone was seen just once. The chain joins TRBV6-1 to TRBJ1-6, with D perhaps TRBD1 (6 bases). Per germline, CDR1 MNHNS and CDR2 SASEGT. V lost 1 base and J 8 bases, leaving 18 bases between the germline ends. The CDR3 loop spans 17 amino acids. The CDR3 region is CASSEVTGTVRYSPLHF. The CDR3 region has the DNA TGTGCCAGCAGTGAAGTCACAGGGACGGTGCGTTATTCACCCCTCCACTTT.

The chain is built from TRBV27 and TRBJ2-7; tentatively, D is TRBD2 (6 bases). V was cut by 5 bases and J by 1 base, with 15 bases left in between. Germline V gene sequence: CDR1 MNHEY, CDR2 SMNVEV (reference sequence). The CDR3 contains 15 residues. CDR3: CASSLIKGGSYEQYF. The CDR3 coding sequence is TGTGCCAGCAGTCTTATAAAAGGAGGGTCCTACGAGCAGTACTTC.